The 7 T cell receptor beta chains reported below all come from one sample, sequenced in a study of shared clonotypes between healthy human individuals. Repertoires were generated with immunoSEQ multiplex PCR, while TCRdb's copy carries only in-frame clones and drops some. In the table there are more than 2 million clones, under 97% of which are singletons. Material: naive CD4+ T cells sorted from blood. Subset indicated: CD45RA+ positively selected. These receptors all stem from a man in his late teens or twenties in good health.

The chain couples TRBV6-1 to TRBJ2-5; TRBD1 might be the D (6 bases). This CDR3 has 14 residues. Germline V gene data show CDR1 as MNHNS and CDR2 as SASEGT. V was pared by 1 base and J by 5 bases, with 11 bases between. CDR3 nucleotides: TGTGCCAGCAGTGAAGTCTCTAGGGGGGAGACCCAGTACTTC. This translates into CASSEVSRGETQYF.

V is TRBV6-5 and J is TRBJ1-1; weak D call: TRBD1 (6 bases). This CDR3 is 15 amino acids long. The germline V gene has CDR1 MNHEY and CDR2 SVGAGI. The germline V and J ends were trimmed by 3 bases and 4 bases, with 15 bases remaining between them. The CDR3 DNA follows: TGTGCCAGCAGTTATTCGCTTACAGGGCCCACTGAAGCTTTCTTT. Protein sequence: CASSYSLTGPTEAFF.

The chain employs TRBV6-1 and TRBJ2-3; TRBD2 might be the D (6 bases). V was shortened by 10 bases and J by 2 bases, with 13 bases between the two germline ends. The CDR3 runs to 13 residues. Germline V gene data show CDR1 as MNHNS and CDR2 as SASEGT. The CDR3 protein is CATRDFPTDTQYF. As DNA, the CDR3 is TGTGCCACCCGGGACTTCCCCACAGATACGCAGTATTTT.

In this sample, this clone turned up once. The chain uses TRBV19 and TRBJ1-1, with D maybe TRBD1 (5 bases). V lost 11 bases, J lost 2 bases, and 15 bases lay in between. Germline V gene data show CDR1 as LNHDA and CDR2 as SQIVND (reference sequence). This CDR3 has 13 amino acids. CDR3 in amino acids: CALGGDRNTEAFF. Written as DNA, the CDR3 is TGTGCCCTTGGGGGAGATCGAAACACTGAAGCTTTCTTT. The complete variable domain, with remaining parts taken from reference TRBV19 and TRBJ1-1, reads DGGITQSPKYLFRKEGQNVTLSCEQNLNHDAMYWYRQDPGQGLRLIYYSQIVNDFQKGDIAEGYSVSREKKESFPLTVTSAQKNPTAFYLCALGGDRNTEAFFGQGTRLTVV.

This chain joins TRBV7-8 and TRBJ1-5; D gene uncertain. CDR3 length equals 14 residues. From germline, CDR1 is SGHVS and CDR2 FQNEAQ. The V end lost 1 base, the J end lost 3 bases, and 7 bases lay between the germline ends. The CDR3 region is CASSLDKVNQPQHF. CDR3 nucleotide sequence: TGTGCCAGCAGCTTAGATAAGGTCAATCAGCCCCAGCATTTT.

The chain couples TRBV19 to TRBJ1-2; D unresolved. V shed 2 bases and J shed 4 bases, with 11 bases lying between them. The CDR3 runs 14 residues. Germline assignment: CDR1 LNHDA and CDR2 SQIVND (reference sequence). CDR3 nucleotide sequence: TGTGCCAGTAGTATACTCCGGACGGCCTATGGCTACACCTTC. Residues: CASSILRTAYGYTF.

This chain links TRBV6-5 with TRBJ2-1; D is perhaps TRBD1 (6 bases). The CDR3 loop spans 12 amino acids. Deletions cut 10 bases from V and 3 bases from J, with 10 bases between. From germline, CDR1 is MNHEY and CDR2 SVGAGI. The CDR3 DNA reads as TGTGCCACACGGACAGTCTACAATGAGCAGTTCTTC. Translation gives CATRTVYNEQFF.